This TCR beta chain was captured in a study of T-cell reconstitution after alpha-beta-depleted transplantation in children. Points from the study as a whole: By about two months after transplant, alpha-beta T cells reportedly arose from several hundred graft clones that had expanded.

As it was prepared, the TCRbeta library received unique molecular identifiers. In TCRdb, the PCR reads were re-called with MiXCR into one record per CDR3 protein. The sample shows 300,000 to 350,000 distinct CDR3 sequences, about 16% of them seen only once. In its sample, this clonotype was seen many times. Its matching antigen is unknown. With 2 bases removed from V and 1 base from J, the gap between germline ends came to 13 bases. This CDR3 has 15 amino acids. Germline V gene lookup returns CDR1 SGHRS and CDR2 YFSETQ. The sequences come from PBMCs, mostly from graft donor cells, collected 360 days after TCRalphabeta/CD19-depleted stem cell transplant. The chain uses TRBV5-1 and TRBJ2-7, with a weak D call TRBD1 (6 bases). This TCR was recovered from a male patient aged 2-10 years who had a stem cell transplant for acute lymphoblastic leukemia, so the T cells may come from the graft donor. The CDR3 protein is CASSFAGAGSYEQYF. CDR3 coding DNA: TGCGCCAGCAGCTTCGCAGGGGCAGGGTCCTACGAGCAGTACTTC. Complete variable domain (other parts from reference TRBV5-1 and TRBJ2-7): KAGVTQTPRYLIKTRGQQVTLSCSPISGHRSVSWYQQTPGQGLQFLFEYFSETQRNKGNFPGRFSGRQFSNSRSEMNVSTLELGDSALYLCASSFAGAGSYEQYFGPGTRLTVT.